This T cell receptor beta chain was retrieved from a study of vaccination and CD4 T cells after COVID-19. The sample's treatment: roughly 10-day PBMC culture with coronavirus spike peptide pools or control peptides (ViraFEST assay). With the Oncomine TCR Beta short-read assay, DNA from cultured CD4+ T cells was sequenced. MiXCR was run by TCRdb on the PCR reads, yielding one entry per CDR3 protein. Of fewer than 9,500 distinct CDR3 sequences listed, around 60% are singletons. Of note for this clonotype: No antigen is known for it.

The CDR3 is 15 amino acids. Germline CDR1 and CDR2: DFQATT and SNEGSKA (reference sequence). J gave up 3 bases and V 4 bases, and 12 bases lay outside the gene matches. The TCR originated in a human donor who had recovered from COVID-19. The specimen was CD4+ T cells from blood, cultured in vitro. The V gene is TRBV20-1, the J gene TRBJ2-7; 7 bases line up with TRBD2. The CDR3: CSATGSGVSHYEQYF. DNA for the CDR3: TGCAGTGCTACCGGGAGCGGGGTTTCGCACTACGAGCAGTACTTC.